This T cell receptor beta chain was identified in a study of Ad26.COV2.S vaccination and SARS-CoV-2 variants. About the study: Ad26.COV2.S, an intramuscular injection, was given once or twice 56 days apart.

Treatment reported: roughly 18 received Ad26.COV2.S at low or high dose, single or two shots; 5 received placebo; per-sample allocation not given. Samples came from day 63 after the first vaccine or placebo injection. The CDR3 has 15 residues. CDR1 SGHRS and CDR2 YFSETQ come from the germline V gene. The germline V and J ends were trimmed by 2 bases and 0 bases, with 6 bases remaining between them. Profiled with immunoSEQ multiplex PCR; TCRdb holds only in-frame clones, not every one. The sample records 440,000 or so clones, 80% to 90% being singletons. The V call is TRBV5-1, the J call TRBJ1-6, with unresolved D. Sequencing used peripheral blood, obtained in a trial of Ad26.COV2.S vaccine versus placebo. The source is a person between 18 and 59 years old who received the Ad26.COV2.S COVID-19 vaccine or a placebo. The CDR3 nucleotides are TGCGCCAGCAGCTTACGGGGCTCCTATAATTCACCCCTCCACTTT. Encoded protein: CASSLRGSYNSPLHF.